These 22 T cell receptor beta chains originate from one sample sequenced in a study of spatial heterogeneity in lung cancer. Time point described: sample taken at primary tumor resection. TCRdb reprocessed the 5' RACE reads with MiXCR, giving one entry per CDR3 protein. The table shows 24,000 or so distinct CDR3 sequences, with 6% to 7.5% occurring only once. The sample consisted of PBMCs, taken at surgery. These receptor sequences come from a male donor with early-stage non-small cell lung cancer.

This clonotype was observed a handful of times. The rearrangement links TRBV19 to TRBJ1-5; D may be TRBD1 (5 bases). This CDR3 contains 18 residues. Germline CDR1 reads LNHDA; CDR2 reads SQIVND (reference sequence). V dropped 5 bases and J dropped 3 bases, with 23 bases sitting between them. CDR3 loop: CASSLGPTGAINNQPQHF. As DNA, the CDR3 is TGTGCCAGTAGTCTCGGCCCAACCGGGGCGATCAACAATCAGCCCCAGCATTTT.

This clonotype was counted ten times or more. The chain recombines TRBV27 with TRBJ1-1; D gene uncertain. CDR3 length equals 11 residues. Per germline, CDR1 MNHEY and CDR2 SMNVEV (reference sequence). Between the trimmed V and J ends, which lost 7 bases and 6 bases, there was a span of 9 bases. The CDR3 DNA reads as TGTGCCAGCACCAACGGGGCTGAAGCTTTCTTT. Amino acid sequence: CASTNGAEAFF.

The chain carries TRBV28 and TRBJ2-3; possibly TRBD1 for D (7 bases). The CDR3 consists of 20 residues. The germline V gene has CDR1 MDHEN and CDR2 SYDVKM. Between the trimmed V and J ends, which lost 4 bases and 0 bases, there was a span of 26 bases. The CDR3 protein is CASSSLSFPQGTSSTDTQYF. The CDR3 DNA is TGTGCCAGCAGTTCGCTGTCCTTTCCACAGGGGACTTCTAGCACAGATACGCAGTATTTT. Full variable domain (remainder filled in from reference TRBV28 and TRBJ2-3): DVKVTQSSRYLVKRTGEKVFLECVQDMDHENMFWYRQDPGLGLRLIYFSYDVKMKEKGDIPEGYSVSREKKERFSLILESASTNQTSMYLCASSSLSFPQGTSSTDTQYFGPGTRLTVL.

The CDR3 DNA follows: TGTGCCAGCGGGATTTTTCACTCACCCCTCCACTTT. It codes for CASGIFHSPLHF. The J gene is TRBJ1-6, the V gene TRBV6-5; D gene ambiguous. The CDR3 loop spans 12 amino acids. With 8 bases removed from V and 10 bases from J, the gap between germline ends came to 12 bases. Germline-derived CDR1 and CDR2 are MNHEY and SVGAGI.

This clonotype was observed many times. The chain links TRBV2 to TRBJ1-1; no definite D call. V was clipped by 7 bases and J by 1 base, with 10 bases between them. The germline V gene has CDR1 SNHLY and CDR2 FYNNEI. This CDR3 contains 13 residues. CDR3 nucleotide sequence: TGTGCCAGCATCTCCCTGGGGAACACTGAAGCTTTCTTT. It is translated as CASISLGNTEAFF.

Within the sample, this clonotype is medium-sized. V usage is TRBV5-4 and J usage is TRBJ2-1, with a tentative D call TRBD2 (6 bases). V lost 0 bases and J lost 9, with 10 bases in between. The CDR3 consists of 13 residues. The germline CDR1 and CDR2 sequences are SGHNT and YYREEE (reference sequence). The CDR3 sequence: CASSLGGVGEQFF. DNA of the CDR3: TGTGCCAGCAGCTTGGGCGGGGTTGGTGAGCAGTTCTTC.

In this sample, this clonotype turned up many times. The rearrangement links TRBV20-1 to TRBJ2-3; TRBD2 is a possible D gene (6 bases). The CDR3 consists of 14 residues. V dropped 6 bases and J dropped 2 bases, with 15 bases sitting between them. In germline, CDR1 is DFQATT, CDR2 SNEGSKA (reference sequence). For the CDR3, the DNA is TGCAGTGCCATCTCAGGGCGGGACACAGATACGCAGTATTTT. This translates into CSAISGRDTDTQYF.

The V call is TRBV20-1, the J call TRBJ2-7; D not resolved. V lost 3 bases, J lost 1 base, and 13 bases lay in between. Germline CDR1 DFQATT, CDR2 SNEGSKA (reference sequence). The CDR3 has 14 amino acids. This chain's CDR3 is CSASSQMGSYEQYF. In nucleotides, the CDR3 is TGCAGTGCTAGTTCCCAGATGGGGTCCTACGAGCAGTACTTC.

This clonotype was counted a few times. The chain recombines TRBV6-5 with TRBJ2-6; D is perhaps TRBD1 (5 bases). V lost 6 bases and J lost 0, with 12 bases in between. Germline CDR1 is MNHEY and CDR2 is SVGAGI. This CDR3 comprises 16 residues. DNA of the CDR3: TGTGCCAGCAGCCGAACAGACAGCTCTGGGGCCAACGTCCTGACTTTC. Its translation: CASSRTDSSGANVLTF.

This chain uses TRBV3-1 with TRBJ2-7; D is possibly TRBD1 (5 bases). CDR1 LGHDT and CDR2 YNNKEL come from the germline V gene (reference sequence). The CDR3 contains 11 residues. Between the trimmed V and J ends, which lost 10 bases and 5 bases, there was a span of 12 bases. CDR3 sequence (DNA): TGTGCCACCCTTCAGGGCGACGAGCAGTACTTC. Translating gives CATLQGDEQYF.

Ten or more counts support this clonotype. The gene calls are TRBV20-1 and TRBJ1-1; maybe TRBD1 (5 bases). The germline V gene has CDR1 DFQATT and CDR2 SNEGSKA (reference sequence). The V gene lost 8 bases and the J gene lost 0 bases, with 13 bases spanning the gap. This CDR3 region has 13 residues. The CDR3 nucleotides read TGCAGTACTACATACAGGCTGAACACTGAAGCTTTCTTT. This gives the protein CSTTYRLNTEAFF.

At least ten counts were recorded for this clonotype. V and J are TRBV5-1 and TRBJ1-1; possibly TRBD1 for D (5 bases). The CDR3 sequence is 14 residues long. Per germline, CDR1 SGHRS and CDR2 YFSETQ. Trimming removed 1 base from V and 0 bases from J, with 7 bases in between. CDR3 coding DNA: TGCGCCAGCAGCTTGCGACAGTTGAACACTGAAGCTTTCTTT. It specifies CASSLRQLNTEAFF.

This clonotype was observed a few times. The rearrangement uses TRBV12-3 or TRBV12-4 and TRBJ1-2; 7 bases fit TRBD1. Trimming cost V 5 bases and J 6 bases; bases outside gene matches: 15. The CDR3 loop spans 16 amino acids. The CDR3 spells CASSLPSTGTTHGYTF. CDR3 in DNA: TGTGCCAGCAGTCTGCCCTCGACAGGGACCACCCATGGCTACACCTTC.

This clonotype showed up just a few times. The gene calls are TRBV10-2 and TRBJ1-1; D is possibly TRBD1 (5 bases). Germline V lookup: CDR1 WSHSY, CDR2 SAAADI. Trimming removed 3 bases at V and 5 bases at J, with 19 bases between. The CDR3 runs 16 residues. The DNA of the CDR3 is TGCGCCAGCAGTGACCGTCGACAGTCGAAGAGGACTGAAGCTTTCTTT. This gives the protein CASSDRRQSKRTEAFF.

V and J are TRBV7-2 and TRBJ2-7; TRBD1 is a possible D gene (6 bases). V was clipped by 4 bases and J by 0 bases, with 16 bases between them. Germline V gene data show CDR1 as SGHTA and CDR2 as FQGNSA. This CDR3 is built from 16 residues. The CDR3 DNA sequence: TGTGCCAGCAGCTCGGCCGGACAGCTAAGCTCCTACGAGCAGTACTTC. This encodes CASSSAGQLSSYEQYF.

The chain has TRBV11-2 and TRBJ2-6; 11 bases fit TRBD1. Losses at the gene ends were 5 bases for V and 2 bases for J; bases not matched to a gene: 5. Germline CDR1 SGHAT, CDR2 FQNNGV. The CDR3 runs 17 residues. The CDR3 DNA reads TGTGCCAGCAGCCCAGGACAGGGGGCTGCTGGGGCCAACGTCCTGACTTTC. This sequence encodes CASSPGQGAAGANVLTF.

This clonotype was observed many times. DNA of the CDR3: TGTGCTAGTGGCTCTGAATCCAAAAACATTCAGTACTTC. As protein: CASGSESKNIQYF. The chain couples TRBV12-5 to TRBJ2-4, with D uncertain. Germline CDR1 LGHNT, CDR2 FRNRAP. CDR3 size: 13 residues. V lost 6 bases and J lost 2, with 8 bases in between. The whole variable domain, remainder taken from reference TRBV12-5 and TRBJ2-4, is DARVTQTPRHKVTEMGQEVTMRCQPILGHNTVFWYRQTMMQGLELLAYFRNRAPLDDSGMPKDRFSAEMPDATLATLKIQPSEPRDSAVYFCASGSESKNIQYFGAGTRLSVL.

This clonotype was counted ten times or more. This chain's CDR3 is CASSETSADTEAFF. CDR3 DNA: TGTGCCAGCAGCGAGACAAGTGCTGACACTGAAGCTTTCTTT. The genes are TRBV12-3 or TRBV12-4 and TRBJ1-1; D is uncertain. The CDR3 is 14 residues long. The ends were cut back, 6 bases at V and 3 bases at J, with 14 bases in the middle.

This clonotype appeared many times. The genes are TRBV28 and TRBJ1-3; D might be TRBD1 (5 bases). V was pared by 4 bases and J by 7 bases, with 17 bases between. Germline values: CDR1 MDHEN, CDR2 SYDVKM. The CDR3 has 15 amino acids. The CDR3 sequence is CASSSRQGAPNTIYF. Here the CDR3 DNA reads TGTGCCAGCAGTTCGCGGCAGGGCGCCCCCAACACCATATATTTT.

This clonotype was picked up many times. The chain links TRBV3-1 to TRBJ1-2, with TRBD1 as a possible D gene (6 bases). This CDR3 is 15 amino acids long. Germline CDR1 and CDR2: LGHDT and YNNKEL (reference sequence). Trimming cost V 0 bases and J 2 bases, with 10 bases left between them. DNA of the CDR3: TGTGCCAGCAGCCAAGACGGTACAGGGAACTATGGCTACACCTTC. Translation: CASSQDGTGNYGYTF. The variable domain in full, with the rest retrieved from reference TRBV3-1 and TRBJ1-2, is DTAVSQTPKYLVTQMGNDKSIKCEQNLGHDTMYWYKQDSKKFLKIMFSYNNKELIINETVPNRFSPKSPDKAHLNLHINSLELGDSAVYFCASSQDGTGNYGYTFGSGTRLTVV.

V usage is TRBV2 and J usage is TRBJ1-2; D call uncertain. V was shortened by 6 bases and J by 9 bases, with 11 bases between the two germline ends. CDR1 SNHLY and CDR2 FYNNEI come from the germline V gene. CDR3 length: 11 residues. DNA of the CDR3: TGTGCCAGCAGCCTCGATAGAAGCTACACCTTC. This sequence encodes CASSLDRSYTF. The full variable domain, rest sourced from reference TRBV2 and TRBJ1-2, is EPEVTQTPSHQVTQMGQEVILRCVPISNHLYFYWYRQILGQKVEFLVSFYNNEISEKSEIFDDQFSVERPDGSNFTLKIRSTKLEDSAMYFCASSLDRSYTFGSGTRLTVV.

This clonotype showed up many times. The chain couples TRBV3-1 to TRBJ1-1; 9 positions agree with TRBD1. The germline gives CDR1 LGHDT, CDR2 YNNKEL (reference sequence). CDR3 length: 15 residues. V lost 0 bases, J lost 3 bases, and 2 bases stayed unmatched. The CDR3 spells CASSQETGGYTEAFF. The CDR3 DNA follows: TGTGCCAGCAGCCAAGAGACAGGGGGATACACTGAAGCTTTCTTT.